The T cell receptor (beta chain) described here comes from a study of cytomegalovirus exposure and HLA in healthy donors. Overall study findings and caveats: Specific recognition of CMV antigens was confirmed in vitro for a few chains (all CMV-associated).

TCRdb's table, derived via immunoSEQ multiplex PCR, lists solely in-frame clones and lacks some. The table has 150,000 to 200,000 clones, about four fifths seen once; the top ten hold 10%. Notes on this clone: Its antigen remains unknown.

The CDR3 runs 16 residues. Trimming took 1 base from V and 0 from J, leaving 13 bases between them. Germline V lookup: CDR1 SGHVS, CDR2 FQNEAQ. This chain uses TRBV7-8 with TRBJ2-7; D gene ambiguous. The sample consisted of PBMCs. The clonotype originates from a young man in good health and CMV-seropositive. The CDR3 DNA sequence: TGTGCCAGCAGCTTAGAGGCCCAGCGTAGCTCCTACGAGCAGTACTTC. Translating it yields CASSLEAQRSSYEQYF.